This T cell receptor beta chain was sequenced in a study of T cells in Graves' hyperthyroidism and ophthalmopathy. Researchers amplified the TCR beta CDR3 regions from RNA transcripts. First-round RT-PCR targeting the TCR CDR3 was performed with the HTBI primer set. TCRdb re-derived calls from the multiplex PCR reads in MiXCR, one entry per CDR3 protein. The data show 550,000 to 800,000 distinct CDR3 sequences, with around 17% seen just once and 8.4% held by the top ten. This clonotype was recorded at least ten times. Trimming stripped 4 bases from V and 10 bases from J, with 11 bases between. This CDR3 spans 12 amino acids. In germline, CDR1 is MDHEN, CDR2 SYDVKM.

This chain joins TRBV28 and TRBJ2-1; D call uncertain. This clonotype was sampled from a man aged 18 to 30 with Graves' hyperthyroidism. The sequenced material came from blood. The CDR3 reads CASSSLLEEQFF. Here the CDR3 DNA reads TGTGCCAGCAGTTCCCTCTTAGAAGAGCAGTTCTTC.